This T cell receptor beta chain derives from a study of blood T cell repertoires in COVID-19. As for the study in general: The United States, Italy and Spain were the sources of the acute and convalescent COVID-19 samples. T cells, B-cell-depleted T cells, or PBMCs provided the cDNA or gDNA that served as material.

The V end lost 2 bases, the J end lost 1 base, and 6 bases lay between the germline ends. The CDR3 consists of 14 residues. Germline V gene data show CDR1 as SEHNR and CDR2 as FQNEAQ (reference sequence). Under the authors' procedure: Quantification of nucleated cells was approximated via reference gene primer amplification. TCRdb's copy holds only in-frame clones and misses some; the assay was immunoSEQ multiplex PCR. The DNA was the basis for D and trimming; V, J and clone size are from that table. Of around 80,000 clones in the sample, about 85% were seen once. This TCR was recovered from a human donor in a cohort sampled during active COVID-19. Source material: peripheral blood. The chain links TRBV7-9 to TRBJ2-1; D unresolved. The CDR3 nucleotides are TGTGCCAGCAGCTTACTTGAGTCCTACAATGAGCAGTTCTTC. This codes for CASSLLESYNEQFF.